The table lists the clone carrying this TCR beta chain with many counts. The antigen is not known. TCRdb passed the RT-PCR reads through MiXCR, listing each CDR3 protein once. This table holds approximately 570,000 distinct CDR3 sequences, 7.6% found once. This entry comes from a study of response to subunit inactivated influenza vaccine. Points from the study as a whole: Authors suggested seasonal influenza vaccinations each recruit few new T cells.

The sequences come from PBMCs from blood, collected less than 30 months after vaccination. The TCR comes from a man aged 50-75 years who received an inactivated influenza vaccine.

The CDR3 coding sequence is TGCGCCAGCAGCCAAGAGATCCGGGCTGGGGCCAACGTCCTGACTTTC. It codes for CASSQEIRAGANVLTF. The gene calls are TRBV4-3 and TRBJ2-6; D is unclear. CDR3 length: 16 residues. Trimming left V 0 bases short and J 2 bases short, with 8 bases between. CDR1 and CDR2 from the germline V gene are LGHNA and YSLEER.